This entry describes one TCR beta chain. The clone's antigen remains unknown. No base qualities exist here, and no much larger clone lies one base off it. This sample is part of a study of blood T cells in healthy people across ages (dated by TCRdb to between 2014 and 2017). A note on the overall study: In model experiments, template switching captured about one uniquely barcoded TCR beta cDNA molecule for every two T cells. To track age-related changes in TCR beta repertoire diversity, the study relied on deep sequencing normalized with unique cDNA molecular identifiers. The donors were divided into four age groups: young (average approximately 16 years), middle-aged (around 41), aged (approximately 62) and long-lived (82). To avoid experimental bias, donors of different ages were distributed randomly across sequencing lanes. For two donors (one aged 18 to 30 and one aged 80 or older), the study analyzed two additional independent replicas of 1 million unique cDNA reads from the same blood draw. Overall study results and their limits: Estimates of total diversity from one million sequenced T cells were regarded as lower bounds and underestimates. Donor CMV infection status was unknown, potentially confounding age-related changes in expanded clonotypes. Compared with the aged group, more naive CD4+ T cells, fewer expanded clones and increased TCR diversity were shown by the long-lived group, suggesting age selection. Bulk unsorted PBMC profiling prevented conclusive comparison of naive and antigen-experienced compartments. Observed TCR beta diversity per million T cells fell roughly linearly with age, and a significant reduction was already apparent by age around 44. The percentage of naive T cells measured by flow cytometry correlated strongly with observed TCR beta diversity.

The CDR3 starts with the cysteine, ends with the phenylalanine, and has 15 residues. Only CDR3 DNA is held: 45 bases, read in frame from base 1. V ends up 4 bases short and J 2 bases short, with an unmatched junction base count of 5. The germline V gene specifies ENHRY as CDR1 and SYGVKD as CDR2. The donors were roughly 38 Caucasian individuals from Russia, aged roughly 6 to 100 years, who were systemically healthy. About 9.8 milliliters of peripheral blood were drawn from each donor into EDTA-treated Vacutainer tubes. Ficoll-Paque density-gradient centrifugation was used to isolate PBMCs, with at least 6 million obtained per sample. Trizol reagent was used to extract total RNA from PBMCs, with at least 5.5 micrograms per sample. For every donor, an aliquot of PBMCs went through flow cytometry to measure the percentages of naive CD45RAhigh/CD27high T cells. The protocol used for the library was 5' RACE. The instrument given in TCRdb is Illumina HiSeq 2500. A second PCR of roughly 6 to 12 cycles was run with a J-beta primer mix and a sample-barcoded 5' primer. Each TCR beta cDNA molecule received a unique molecular identifier from a template-switch 5' adaptor carrying 12 random nucleotides. Each sample yielded at least 3 million CDR3-containing paired-end reads. First-strand cDNA was synthesized from all RNA with the Mint cDNA synthesis kit, primed by a TRBC-specific oligonucleotide. Following uracil-DNA glycosylase treatment, a first 18-cycle PCR with universal primers M1SS and BC2_uni_R was performed on all cDNA. From the authors' description of their analysis: Normalization of each sample was performed by random selection of 1 million high-quality reads, each carrying a distinct molecular identifier. Instead of being binned into consensus sequences, reads with shared molecular identifiers were discarded. MiTCR, set to a Q25 quality threshold and the strictest error-elimination algorithm, was used for CDR3 identification, clonotype clustering and error correction. A nonparametric unseen species model with Euler transformation was used to estimate lower-bound total TCR beta diversity. The public reads were quality trimmed at Q25 with fastp and then assembled into clones with MiXCR by TCRdb, keeping productive beta chains. Rows merge per CDR3 protein into single entries with the most common DNA and genes. These V and J calls originate from TCRdb's pipeline instead of the authors' own analysis. Present in this sample are 1,100,000 or so distinct CDR3 sequences, 45% of which were seen just once. The ten largest account for 18% of the sample.

This sequence originates from a woman aged 60-75 years in good health. Rearrangement joined TRBV10-3 to TRBJ2-7; TRBD1 fits 10 bases in the junction. Material: blood. The CDR3 region reads CAISGKGTGAYEQYF. The DNA reads as follows: TGTGCCATCAGTGGGAAGGGGACAGGGGCCTACGAGCAGTACTTC.